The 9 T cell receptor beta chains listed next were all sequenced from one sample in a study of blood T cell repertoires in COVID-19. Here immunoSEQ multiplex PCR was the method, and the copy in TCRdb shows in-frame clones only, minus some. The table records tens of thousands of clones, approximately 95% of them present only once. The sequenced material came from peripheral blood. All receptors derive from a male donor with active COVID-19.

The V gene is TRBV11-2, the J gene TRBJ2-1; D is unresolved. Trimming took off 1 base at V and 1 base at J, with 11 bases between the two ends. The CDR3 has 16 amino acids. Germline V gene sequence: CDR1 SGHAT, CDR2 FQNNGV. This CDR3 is CASSLGAAASYNEQFF. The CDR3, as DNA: TGTGCCAGCAGCTTAGGGGCAGCTGCATCCTACAATGAGCAGTTCTTC.

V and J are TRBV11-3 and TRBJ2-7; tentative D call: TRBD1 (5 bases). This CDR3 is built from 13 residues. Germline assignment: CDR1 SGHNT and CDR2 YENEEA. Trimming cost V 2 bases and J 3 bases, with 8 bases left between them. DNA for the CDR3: TGTGCCAGCAGCTTAAGCACAGGCTACGAGCAGTACTTC. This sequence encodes CASSLSTGYEQYF.

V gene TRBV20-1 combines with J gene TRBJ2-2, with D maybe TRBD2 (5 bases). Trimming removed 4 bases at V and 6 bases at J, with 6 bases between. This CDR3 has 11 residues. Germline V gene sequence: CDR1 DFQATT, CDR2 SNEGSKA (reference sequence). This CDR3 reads CSATGAGELFF. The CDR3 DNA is TGCAGTGCTACCGGGGCCGGGGAGCTGTTTTTT.

In DNA form, the CDR3 reads TGCAGTGCTAGTCGGCCCCCAGGCGACACTGAAGCTTTCTTT. Amino acids: CSASRPPGDTEAFF. The rearrangement joins TRBV20-1 to TRBJ1-1; D not resolved. Germline lookup yields CDR1 DFQATT and CDR2 SNEGSKA (reference sequence). CDR3 length: 14 residues. Trimming pared 3 bases from V and 3 bases from J, leaving 14 bases between.

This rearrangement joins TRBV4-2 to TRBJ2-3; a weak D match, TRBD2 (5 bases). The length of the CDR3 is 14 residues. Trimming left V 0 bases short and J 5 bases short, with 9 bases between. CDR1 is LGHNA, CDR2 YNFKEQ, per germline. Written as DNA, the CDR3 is TGTGCCAGCAGCCAAGATACCGGAGGAGATACGCAGTATTTT. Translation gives CASSQDTGGDTQYF.

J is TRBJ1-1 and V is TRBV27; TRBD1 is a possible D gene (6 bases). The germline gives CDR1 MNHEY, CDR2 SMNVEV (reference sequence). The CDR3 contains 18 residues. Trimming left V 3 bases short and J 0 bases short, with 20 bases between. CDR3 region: CASSFGQPVGRMNTEAFF. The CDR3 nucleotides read TGTGCCAGCAGTTTCGGACAGCCCGTCGGCAGAATGAACACTGAAGCTTTCTTT.

DNA for the CDR3: TGTGCCAGCAGCTTAGCCGCGGGGGCCTCCTACGAGCAGTACTTC. Translated: CASSLAAGASYEQYF. The chain employs TRBV11-3 and TRBJ2-7; a weak D match, TRBD2 (7 bases). Germline lookup yields CDR1 SGHNT and CDR2 YENEEA. V was clipped by 1 base and J by 0 bases, with 10 bases between them. This CDR3 contains 15 residues.

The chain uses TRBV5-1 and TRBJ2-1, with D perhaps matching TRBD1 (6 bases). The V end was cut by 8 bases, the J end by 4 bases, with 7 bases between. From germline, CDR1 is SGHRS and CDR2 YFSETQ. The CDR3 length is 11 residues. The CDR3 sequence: CASGQYNEQFF. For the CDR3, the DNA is TGCGCCAGTGGACAGTACAATGAGCAGTTCTTC. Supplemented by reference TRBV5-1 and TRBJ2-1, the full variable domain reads KAGVTQTPRYLIKTRGQQVTLSCSPISGHRSVSWYQQTPGQGLQFLFEYFSETQRNKGNFPGRFSGRQFSNSRSEMNVSTLELGDSALYLCASGQYNEQFFGPGTRLTVL.

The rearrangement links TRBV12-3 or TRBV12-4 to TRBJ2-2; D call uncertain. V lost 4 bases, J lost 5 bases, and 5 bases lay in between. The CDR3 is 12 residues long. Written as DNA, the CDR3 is TGTGCCAGCAGTTCCGGGACCGGGGAGCTGTTTTTT. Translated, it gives CASSSGTGELFF.